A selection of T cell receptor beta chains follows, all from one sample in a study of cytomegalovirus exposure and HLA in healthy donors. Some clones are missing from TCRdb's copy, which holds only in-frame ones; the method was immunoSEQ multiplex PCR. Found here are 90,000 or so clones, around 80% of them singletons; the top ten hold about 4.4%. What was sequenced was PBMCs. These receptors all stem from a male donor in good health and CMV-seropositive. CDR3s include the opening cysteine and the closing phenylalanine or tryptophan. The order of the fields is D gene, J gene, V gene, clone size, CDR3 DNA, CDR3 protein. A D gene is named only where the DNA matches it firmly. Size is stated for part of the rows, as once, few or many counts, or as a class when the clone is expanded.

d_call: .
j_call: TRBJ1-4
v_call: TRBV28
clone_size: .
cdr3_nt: TGTGCCAGCAGTTTAAGGACAACTGGTGGAAAACTGTTTTTT
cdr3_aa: CASSLRTTGGKLFF

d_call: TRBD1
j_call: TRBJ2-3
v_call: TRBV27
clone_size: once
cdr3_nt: TGTGCCAGCCGCGCCGGGACAGGGAAAGGAGCAGATACGCAGTATTTT
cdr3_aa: CASRAGTGKGADTQYF

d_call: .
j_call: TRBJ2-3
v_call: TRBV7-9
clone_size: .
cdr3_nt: TGTGCCAGCAGCTTAGGCTACGAAATCACAGATACGCAGTATTTT
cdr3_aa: CASSLGYEITDTQYF

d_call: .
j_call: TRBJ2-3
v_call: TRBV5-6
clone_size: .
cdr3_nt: TGTGCCAGCAGCTTACCCAGAAGCACAGATACGCAGTATTTT
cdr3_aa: CASSLPRSTDTQYF

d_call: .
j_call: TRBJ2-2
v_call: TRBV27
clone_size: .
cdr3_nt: TGTGCCAGCAGGTTAGCGCCTAACACCGGGGAGCTGTTTTTT
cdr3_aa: CASRLAPNTGELFF

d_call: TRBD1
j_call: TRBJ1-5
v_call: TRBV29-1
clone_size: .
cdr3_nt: TGCAGCGTGCGACAGGGAGGCGATCAGCCCCAGCATTTT
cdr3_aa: CSVRQGGDQPQHF

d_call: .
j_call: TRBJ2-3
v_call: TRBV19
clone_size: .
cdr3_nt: TGTGCCAGTAAGCTAGGGACATACACAGATACGCAGTATTTT
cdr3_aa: CASKLGTYTDTQYF

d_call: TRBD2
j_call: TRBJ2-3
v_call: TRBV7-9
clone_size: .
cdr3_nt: TGTGCCAGCAGGTCCAGCGGGGGGGCCCCAGATACGCAGTATTTT
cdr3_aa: CASRSSGGAPDTQYF

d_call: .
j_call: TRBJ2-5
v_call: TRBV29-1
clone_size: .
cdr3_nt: TGCAGCGTTTTGGCAGGGCGAGAGACCCAGTACTTC
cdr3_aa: CSVLAGRETQYF

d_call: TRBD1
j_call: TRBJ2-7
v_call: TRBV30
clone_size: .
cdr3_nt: TGTGCCTGGACCCCGGGACAGCGCTCCTACGAGCAGTACTTC
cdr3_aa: CAWTPGQRSYEQYF

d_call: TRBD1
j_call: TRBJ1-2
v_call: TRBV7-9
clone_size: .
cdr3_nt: TGTGCCAGCAGCCCTACGGACAGGGTTGGAGCTAACTATGGCTACACCTTC
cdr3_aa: CASSPTDRVGANYGYTF

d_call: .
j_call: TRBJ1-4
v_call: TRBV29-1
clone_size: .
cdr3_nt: TGCAGCGTGGGTGGACAGAATGAAAAACTGTTTTTT
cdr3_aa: CSVGGQNEKLFF

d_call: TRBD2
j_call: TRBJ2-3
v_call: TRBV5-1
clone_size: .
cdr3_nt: TGCGCCAGCAGCCCACTAGCGGGGGGCAGCACAGATACGCAGTATTTT
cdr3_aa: CASSPLAGGSTDTQYF

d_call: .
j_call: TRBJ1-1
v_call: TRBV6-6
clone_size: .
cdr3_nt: TGTGCCAGCAGCCCCAGTTGGTCTGAAGCTTTCTTT
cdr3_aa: CASSPSWSEAFF

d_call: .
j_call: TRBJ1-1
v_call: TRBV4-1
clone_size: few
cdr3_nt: TGCGCCAGCAGCCAAGTATTTGTGAACACTGAAGCTTTCTTT
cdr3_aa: CASSQVFVNTEAFF

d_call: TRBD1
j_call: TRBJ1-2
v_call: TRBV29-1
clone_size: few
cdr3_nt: TGCAGCGCCCGGGACAGGCCCCACGGCTACACCTTC
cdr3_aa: CSARDRPHGYTF

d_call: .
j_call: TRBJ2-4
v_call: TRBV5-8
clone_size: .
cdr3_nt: TGTGCCAGCAGCTTGGACATTCTAGCCAAAAACATTCAGTACTTC
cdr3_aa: CASSLDILAKNIQYF

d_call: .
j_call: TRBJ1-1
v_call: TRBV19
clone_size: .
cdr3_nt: TGTGCCAGTAGGTCCAGGGGGAACACTGAAGCTTTCTTT
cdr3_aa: CASRSRGNTEAFF

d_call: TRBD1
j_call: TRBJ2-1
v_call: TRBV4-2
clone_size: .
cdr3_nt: TGTGCCAGCAGCCAAGCAACGAGGACAGGAAACAATGAGCAGTTCTTC
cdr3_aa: CASSQATRTGNNEQFF

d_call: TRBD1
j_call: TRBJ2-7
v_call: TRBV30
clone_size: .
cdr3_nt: TGTGCCTGGTCGGGACAGCGCTTAAGCTCCTACGAGCAGTACTTC
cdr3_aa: CAWSGQRLSSYEQYF

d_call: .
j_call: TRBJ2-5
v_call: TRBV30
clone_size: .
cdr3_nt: TGTGCCTGGACGGGGTCGGCCCAAGAGACCCAGTACTTC
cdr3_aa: CAWTGSAQETQYF

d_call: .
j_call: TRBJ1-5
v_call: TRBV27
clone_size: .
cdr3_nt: TGTGCCAGCAGTCCCCAGGCGTCCCCCCGCGAGAATCAGCCCCAGCATTTT
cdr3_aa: CASSPQASPRENQPQHF

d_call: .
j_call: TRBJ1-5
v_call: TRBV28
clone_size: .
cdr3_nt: TGTGCCAGCAGTGTAGCGGAGATCAATCAGCCCCAGCATTTT
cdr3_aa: CASSVAEINQPQHF

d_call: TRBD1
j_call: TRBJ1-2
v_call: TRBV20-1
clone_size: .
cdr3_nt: TGCAGTGCATGGACAGGGGTTGGCTACACCTTC
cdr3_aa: CSAWTGVGYTF

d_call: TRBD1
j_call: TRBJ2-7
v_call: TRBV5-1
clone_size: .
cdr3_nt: TGCGCCAGCGGGACAGGGGCCTCCGAGCAGTACTTC
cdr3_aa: CASGTGASEQYF

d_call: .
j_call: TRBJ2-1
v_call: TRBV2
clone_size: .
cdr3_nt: TGTGCCAGCAGTGAAGAGCATTACAATGAGCAGTTCTTC
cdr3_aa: CASSEEHYNEQFF

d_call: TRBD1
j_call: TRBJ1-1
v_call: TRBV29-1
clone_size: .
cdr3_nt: TGCAGCGCTACAGGGGTTAACACTGAAGCTTTCTTT
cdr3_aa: CSATGVNTEAFF

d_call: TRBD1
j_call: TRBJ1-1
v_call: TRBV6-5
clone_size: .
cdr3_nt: TGTGCCAGCAGTTTTGGGACAGGGGGCTCTGAAGCTTTCTTT
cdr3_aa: CASSFGTGGSEAFF

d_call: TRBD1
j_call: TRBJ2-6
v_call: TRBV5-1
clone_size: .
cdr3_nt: TGCGCCAGCAACAGACAGGGTTCCGGGGCCAACGTCCTGACTTTC
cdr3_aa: CASNRQGSGANVLTF

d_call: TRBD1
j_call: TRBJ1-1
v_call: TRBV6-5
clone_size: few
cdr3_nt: TGTGCCAGCAGTTACTCGGACAGGAGAACTGAAGCTTTCTTT
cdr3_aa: CASSYSDRRTEAFF

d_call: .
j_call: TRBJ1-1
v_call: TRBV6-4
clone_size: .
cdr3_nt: TGTGCCAGCAGTGGAACTACTGAAGCTTTCTTT
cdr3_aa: CASSGTTEAFF

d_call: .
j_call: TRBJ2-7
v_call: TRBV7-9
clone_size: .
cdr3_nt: TGTGCCAGCAGCAGCGGGTCTGAATACGAGCAGTACTTC
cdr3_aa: CASSSGSEYEQYF

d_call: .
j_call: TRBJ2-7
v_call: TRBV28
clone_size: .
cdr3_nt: TGTGCCAGCAGGCAGGGGGTGTGGGGCGGAGGGTCCGAGCAGTACTTC
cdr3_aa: CASRQGVWGGGSEQYF

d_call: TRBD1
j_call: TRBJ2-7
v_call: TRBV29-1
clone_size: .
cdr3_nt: TGCAGCGTTGTAACCGGGACAGGGCTTTCCTACGAGCAGTACTTC
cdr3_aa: CSVVTGTGLSYEQYF

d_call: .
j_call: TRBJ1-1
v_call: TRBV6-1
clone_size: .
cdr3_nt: TGTGCCAGCAGTGAAGCATTGGCCAGGGTGTACACTGAAGCTTTCTTT
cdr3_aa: CASSEALARVYTEAFF

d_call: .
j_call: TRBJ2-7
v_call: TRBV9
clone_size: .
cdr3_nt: TGTGCCAGCGGCGTAGGTCGCAGGGGATTTGGCGAGCAGTACTTC
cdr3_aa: CASGVGRRGFGEQYF

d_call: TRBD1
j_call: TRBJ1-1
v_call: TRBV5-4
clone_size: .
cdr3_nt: TGTGCCAGCAGCCCAACAGGGGGTAACACTGAAGCTTTCTTT
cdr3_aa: CASSPTGGNTEAFF

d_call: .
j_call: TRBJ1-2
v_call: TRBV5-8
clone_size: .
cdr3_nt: TGTGCCAGCAGCTTGGATGTTTCAGGGCGCGATGGCTACACCTTC
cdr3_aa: CASSLDVSGRDGYTF

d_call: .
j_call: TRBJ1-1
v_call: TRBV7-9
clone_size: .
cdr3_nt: TGTGCCAGCAGCAAAGGGGGGAACACTGAAGCTTTCTTT
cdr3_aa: CASSKGGNTEAFF

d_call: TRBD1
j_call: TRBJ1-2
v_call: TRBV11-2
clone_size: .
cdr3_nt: TGTGCCAGCAGCGCCAGACAGGGGGGGCCGCTAGCCTTC
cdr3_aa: CASSARQGGPLAF

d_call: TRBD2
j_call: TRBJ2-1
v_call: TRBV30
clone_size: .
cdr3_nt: TGTGCCTGGAGTGTACTCTGGCTAGCGGGAAAGAACAATGAGCAGTTCTTC
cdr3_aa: CAWSVLWLAGKNNEQFF

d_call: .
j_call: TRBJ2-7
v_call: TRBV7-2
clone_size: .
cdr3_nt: TGTGCCAGCAGCCGACTAAAGGACCTGTACGAGCAGTACTTC
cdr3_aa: CASSRLKDLYEQYF

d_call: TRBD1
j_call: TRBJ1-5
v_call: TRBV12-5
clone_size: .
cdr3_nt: TGTGCTAGTGGTTTGGGACAGGGGGCGATTCAGCCCCAGCATTTT
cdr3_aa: CASGLGQGAIQPQHF

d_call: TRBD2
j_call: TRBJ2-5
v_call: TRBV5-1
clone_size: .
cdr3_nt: TGCGCCAGCAGCTTGGTGTCCTCGGGAGGGCAATTTTTAGAGACCCAGTACTTC
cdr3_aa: CASSLVSSGGQFLETQYF

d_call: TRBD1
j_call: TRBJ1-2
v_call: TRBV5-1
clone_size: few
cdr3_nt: TGCGCCAGCAGCCCCGGACAGGGATACTATGGCTACACCTTC
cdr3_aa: CASSPGQGYYGYTF